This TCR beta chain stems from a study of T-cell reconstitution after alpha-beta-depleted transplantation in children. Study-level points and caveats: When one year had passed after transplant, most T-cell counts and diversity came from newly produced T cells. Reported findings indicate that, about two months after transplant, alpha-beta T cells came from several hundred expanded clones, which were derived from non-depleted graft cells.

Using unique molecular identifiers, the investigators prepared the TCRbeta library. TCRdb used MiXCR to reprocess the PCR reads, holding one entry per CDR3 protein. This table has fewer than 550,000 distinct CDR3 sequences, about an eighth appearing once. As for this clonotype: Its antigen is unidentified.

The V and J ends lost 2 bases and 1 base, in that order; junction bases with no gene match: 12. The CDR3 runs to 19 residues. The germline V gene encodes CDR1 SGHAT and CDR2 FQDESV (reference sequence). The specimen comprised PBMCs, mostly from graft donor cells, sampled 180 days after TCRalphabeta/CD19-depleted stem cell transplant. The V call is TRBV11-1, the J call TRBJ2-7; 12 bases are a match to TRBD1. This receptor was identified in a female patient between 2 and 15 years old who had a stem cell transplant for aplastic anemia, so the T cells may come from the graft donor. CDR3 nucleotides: TGTGCCAGCAGCTTACCCCGGGACAGGGGGCTTTCGGGTTCCTACGAGCAGTACTTC. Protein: CASSLPRDRGLSGSYEQYF.